Each of the 20 T cell receptor beta chains below was sequenced from the same sample in a study of T cells after yellow fever vaccination. TCRdb independently ran MiXCR on the 5' RACE reads; one entry per CDR3 protein. The sample holds about 68,000 distinct CDR3 sequences, approximately 7% seen once. The specimen was CD8+ T cells sorted from PBMCs, collected roughly seven weeks after the first yellow fever vaccination. These receptors were taken from a man younger than 35 who received the YFV17D yellow fever vaccine.

This clonotype was observed a few times. CDR3 sequence (DNA): TGCGCCAGCAGCCAAGACAGGGATAACACTGAAGCTTTCTTT. It is translated as CASSQDRDNTEAFF. V and J are TRBV4-1 and TRBJ1-1; possibly TRBD1 for D (5 bases). The germline V and J ends were trimmed by 0 bases and 2 bases, with 7 bases remaining between them. The CDR3 totals 14 residues. Germline V gene sequence: CDR1 MGHRA, CDR2 YSYEKL.

This clonotype was picked up many times. V gene TRBV9 combines with J gene TRBJ2-6; D not resolved. This CDR3 is 17 amino acids long. Deletions cut 1 base from V and 0 bases from J, with 11 bases between. Germline CDR1 and CDR2: SGDLS and YYNGEE. CDR3 protein: CASSVSPAHSGANVLTF. In DNA, the CDR3 is TGTGCCAGCAGCGTATCTCCAGCGCACTCTGGGGCCAACGTCCTGACTTTC.

To note about this clonotype: This clone may be a read error of a much larger clone one base away. This chain links TRBV7-9 with TRBJ2-1, with D perhaps assigned TRBD1 or TRBD2 (5 bases each). Germline values: CDR1 SEHNR, CDR2 FQNEAQ (reference sequence). The V and J ends lost 5 bases and 9 bases respectively, with 23 bases between them. The CDR3 sequence is 16 residues long. CDR3 in DNA: TGTGCCAGCAGCCCCAGGTGGGGCCAGGAGGCTGGTGAGCAGTTCTTC. Protein sequence: CASSPRWGQEAGEQFF.

This clonotype was counted many times. This chain connects TRBV7-2 to TRBJ2-3, with a tentative D call TRBD1 (5 bases). Trimming removed 4 bases from V and 1 base from J, with 12 bases in between. The CDR3 spans 15 residues. The V gene's germline CDR1 is SGHTA and CDR2 FQGNSA. CDR3 amino acids: CASSYPGLGTDTQYF. In DNA form, the CDR3 reads TGTGCCAGCAGCTACCCAGGGTTGGGCACAGATACGCAGTATTTT.

This clonotype was found once. Possible read error: a much larger clone is one base away. The V and J genes are TRBV20-1 and TRBJ2-3; TRBD2 matches at 12 bases. This CDR3 has 18 amino acids. Germline V gene sequence: CDR1 DFQATT, CDR2 SNEGSKA (reference sequence). This CDR3 reads CSTRDLSSGGAITDTQYF. For the CDR3, the DNA is TGCAGTACTAGAGATCTATCTAGCGGGGGGGCTATCACAGATACGCAGTATTTT.

This sequence joins TRBV7-6 and TRBJ1-5, with D tentatively TRBD1 (6 bases). CDR1 is SGHVS, CDR2 FNYEAQ, per germline. Trimming removed 7 bases from V and 7 bases from J, with 23 bases in between. The CDR3 consists of 16 residues. DNA for the CDR3: TGTGCCAGCACCCCGGAGGCCGGGGGGCCAAGGCAGCCCCAGCATTTT. Its protein product is CASTPEAGGPRQPQHF.

This clonotype appeared many times. The chain recombines TRBV4-2 with TRBJ1-1; D remains ambiguous. The CDR3 sequence is 16 residues long. V was trimmed by 2 bases and J by 1 base, leaving 14 bases between them. Germline lookup yields CDR1 LGHNA and CDR2 YNFKEQ. The CDR3 sequence: CASSQQVFAANTEAFF. CDR3 DNA: TGTGCCAGCAGCCAACAGGTCTTCGCGGCGAACACTGAAGCTTTCTTT.

This clonotype was found many times. J is TRBJ2-5 and V is TRBV5-1, with a tentative D call TRBD2 (6 bases). Germline values: CDR1 SGHRS, CDR2 YFSETQ. This CDR3 is built from 14 residues. V dropped 2 bases and J dropped 10 bases, with 18 bases sitting between them. CDR3 sequence (DNA): TGCGCCAGCAGCTTCACCCGGGACTCCGACTACCAGTACTTC. Encoded protein: CASSFTRDSDYQYF.

The table lists this clonotype with many counts. V is TRBV12-3 or TRBV12-4 and J is TRBJ2-7; 7 bases align to TRBD1. The CDR3 has 14 amino acids. J lost 3 bases, V lost 5 bases, and 7 bases had no gene match. The CDR3 protein is CASSVTGAFYEQYF. For the CDR3, the DNA is TGTGCCAGCAGTGTAACAGGGGCTTTCTACGAGCAGTACTTC.

This clonotype was seen at least ten times. V is TRBV7-2 and J is TRBJ2-2, with TRBD1 identical over 7 bases. This CDR3 is 14 amino acids long. Germline trimming cut 5 bases from V and 7 bases from J; bases unmatched to any gene: 7. Germline loops: CDR1 SGHTA, CDR2 FQGNSA. CDR3 DNA sequence: TGTGCCAGCAGCAGAGACAGGGCTATCGGGGAGCTGTTTTTT. Protein sequence: CASSRDRAIGELFF.

This clonotype was observed a handful of times. The CDR3, as DNA: TGTGCCAGCGTAGACACTGAAGCTTTCTTT. It specifies CASVDTEAFF. The V and J genes are TRBV7-9 and TRBJ1-1, with D hard to call. V lost 8 bases to trimming and J lost 3 bases, with 4 bases between them. CDR1 is SEHNR, CDR2 FQNEAQ, per germline (reference sequence). This CDR3 has 10 residues. The full variable domain, rest sourced from reference TRBV7-9 and TRBJ1-1, is DTGVSQNPRHKITKRGQNVTFRCDPISEHNRLYWYRQTLGQGPEFLTYFQNEAQLEKSRLLSDRFSAERPKGSFSTLEIQRTEQGDSAMYLCASVDTEAFFGQGTRLTVV.

The chain recombines TRBV4-2 with TRBJ1-3, with D uncertain. CDR3 length equals 16 residues. The ends were cut back, 1 base at V and 0 bases at J, with 10 bases in the middle. Germline-derived CDR1 and CDR2 are LGHNA and YNFKEQ. The chain's CDR3 is CASSQGVGYSGNTIYF. The CDR3 DNA follows: TGTGCCAGCAGCCAAGGAGTAGGCTACTCTGGAAACACCATATATTTT.

This clonotype came up a few times. V gene TRBV7-2 combines with J gene TRBJ1-1, with D possibly TRBD1 on 5 matching bases. The CDR3 length is 15 residues. V was trimmed by 2 bases and J by 2 bases, leaving 12 bases between them. Germline V gene sequence: CDR1 SGHTA, CDR2 FQGNSA. Here the CDR3 DNA reads TGTGCCAGCAGCTTATGGCCGGGACGCAACACTGAAGCTTTCTTT. This translates into CASSLWPGRNTEAFF.

This clonotype turned up a few times. The chain is built from TRBV7-9 and TRBJ1-2; no clear D gene. The V and J ends lost 5 bases and 3 bases respectively, with 13 bases between them. Germline lookup yields CDR1 SEHNR and CDR2 FQNEAQ (reference sequence). This CDR3 region has 14 residues. The DNA for the CDR3 is TGTGCCAGCAGCGATCCCCTATTTTACTATGGCTACACCTTC. Encoded protein: CASSDPLFYYGYTF.

At least ten counts were recorded for this clonotype. The chain combines TRBV29-1 with TRBJ2-3, with a tentative D call TRBD2 (6 bases). The CDR3 spans 14 residues. Germline-derived CDR1 and CDR2 are SQVTM and ANQGSEA. Trimming took off 3 bases at V and 1 base at J, with 11 bases between the two ends. The CDR3 loop reads CSVDGGEGTDTQYF. CDR3 nucleotides: TGCAGCGTTGACGGCGGGGAAGGCACAGATACGCAGTATTTT.

The rearrangement links TRBV7-2 to TRBJ2-2; D unclear. Trimming took off 2 bases at V and 3 bases at J, with 7 bases between the two ends. Germline assignment: CDR1 SGHTA and CDR2 FQGNSA. CDR3 length equals 14 residues. This CDR3 is CASSLIRYTGELFF. The DNA of the CDR3 is TGTGCCAGCAGCTTAATACGGTACACCGGGGAGCTGTTTTTT. Full variable domain (remainder filled in from reference TRBV7-2 and TRBJ2-2): GAGVSQSPSNKVTEKGKDVELRCDPISGHTALYWYRQSLGQGLEFLIYFQGNSAPDKSGLPSDRFSAERTGGSVSTLTIQRTQQEDSAVYLCASSLIRYTGELFFGEGSRLTVL.

This clonotype has only a few counts. The chain employs TRBV6-2 or TRBV6-3 and TRBJ2-1; a weak D match, TRBD2 (6 bases). Germline-derived CDR1 and CDR2 are MNHEY and SVGEGT. This CDR3 has 16 amino acids. Trimming left V 2 bases short and J 2 bases short, with 13 bases between. DNA for the CDR3: TGTGCCAGCAGTTACGGAGGGGTCAACGCCTACAATGAGCAGTTCTTC. Encoded protein: CASSYGGVNAYNEQFF.

This clonotype has more than one count but fewer than ten. V and J are TRBV10-3 and TRBJ2-3; 8 bases map to TRBD2. The germline gives CDR1 ENHRY, CDR2 SYGVKD. J lost 2 bases, V lost 5 bases, and 3 bases had no gene match. This CDR3 region has 14 residues. The CDR3 here is CAISTSGTTDTQYF. The DNA of the CDR3 is TGTGCCATCAGTACTAGCGGAACCACAGATACGCAGTATTTT.

The CDR3 region is CASSLPNSNQPQHF. The CDR3 DNA reads TGTGCCAGCAGTTTACCCAATAGCAATCAGCCCCAGCATTTT. The V gene is TRBV27, the J gene TRBJ1-5; the D is unclear. The CDR3 covers 14 residues. The V end was cut by 2 bases, the J end by 0 bases, with 5 bases between. In germline, CDR1 is MNHEY, CDR2 SMNVEV (reference sequence).

This clonotype appeared many times. The genes are TRBV5-5 and TRBJ2-2, with 9 positions matching TRBD1. There are 14 residues in the CDR3. The germline gives CDR1 SGHKS, CDR2 YYEKEE (reference sequence). V lost 5 bases and J lost 7; bases outside the gene matches: 6. CDR3 region: CASRPQGARGELFF. The CDR3 coding sequence is TGTGCCAGCAGGCCACAGGGGGCTCGCGGGGAGCTGTTTTTT. Full variable domain (remainder filled in from reference TRBV5-5 and TRBJ2-2): DAGVTQSPTHLIKTRGQQVTLRCSPISGHKSVSWYQQVLGQGPQFIFQYYEKEERGRGNFPDRFSARQFPNYSSELNVNALLLGDSALYLCASRPQGARGELFFGEGSRLTVL.